These 27 T cell receptor beta chains were sequenced from one sample in a study of blood T cell repertoires in COVID-19. Clones were sequenced by immunoSEQ multiplex PCR, and TCRdb holds only the in-frame ones, with some missing. Among approximately 250,000 clones listed, more than 75% were seen once. Sequenced sample: peripheral blood. The receptors shown here come from a middle-aged man with acute or convalescent COVID-19.

The genes are TRBV12-3 or TRBV12-4 and TRBJ1-2; D gene unclear. CDR3 length equals 13 residues. Deletions cut 3 bases from V and 5 bases from J, with 10 bases between. The CDR3 region has the DNA TGTGCCAGCAGTTTTTCAGTTCTTTATGGCTACACCTTC. This encodes CASSFSVLYGYTF.

This chain links TRBV4-1 with TRBJ1-5; D is ambiguous. V dropped 4 bases and J dropped 7 bases, with 11 bases sitting between them. CDR1 is MGHRA, CDR2 YSYEKL, per germline. The length of the CDR3 is 13 residues. CDR3: CASSLTRGQPQHF. The CDR3 DNA reads TGCGCCAGCAGCCTCACCCGCGGACAGCCCCAGCATTTT.

The chain links TRBV5-4 to TRBJ2-1; D call uncertain. V was pared by 0 bases and J by 3 bases, with 10 bases between. CDR3 length: 15 amino acids. Germline assignment: CDR1 SGHNT and CDR2 YYREEE (reference sequence). The CDR3 is CASSLGQRHYNEQFF. DNA of the CDR3: TGTGCCAGCAGCTTGGGGCAGCGCCACTACAATGAGCAGTTCTTC.

This clone has only a few counts. The CDR3 region has the DNA TGTGCCAGTAGTTTCGCAGTGAACACTGAAGCTTTCTTT. This gives the protein CASSFAVNTEAFF. This chain uses TRBV19 with TRBJ1-1, with D hard to call. This CDR3 comprises 13 residues. Germline V CDR1 and CDR2: LNHDA, SQIVND (reference sequence). V lost 5 bases to trimming and J lost 0 bases, with 7 bases between them.

V usage is TRBV25-1 and J usage is TRBJ1-2; D is uncertain. The CDR3 contains 13 residues. CDR1 is MGHDK and CDR2 is SYGVNS in the germline V gene. V gave up 3 bases and J gave up 0 bases, with 5 bases separating them. The CDR3 loop reads CASSDTANYGYTF. CDR3 nucleotides: TGTGCCAGCAGTGACACAGCTAACTATGGCTACACCTTC.

V usage is TRBV3-1 (or the pseudogene TRBV3-2) and J usage is TRBJ1-6; 10 bases match TRBD1. V was clipped by 6 bases and J by 1 base; unmatched bases: 9. This CDR3 spans 18 amino acids. CDR1 is LGHDT, CDR2 YNNKEL, per germline (reference sequence). The CDR3 DNA sequence: TGTGCCAGCAGTCGGACAGGGGGAAATAGGTCCTATAATTCACCCCTCCACTTT. Amino acid sequence: CASSRTGGNRSYNSPLHF.

The V and J genes are TRBV11-3 and TRBJ2-5; TRBD1 matches at 8 bases. Unmatched junction bases numbered 11, after V lost 5 bases and J lost 3 bases. CDR1 is SGHNT and CDR2 is YENEEA in the germline V gene. This CDR3 contains 16 residues. CDR3 sequence reads: CASSLTSRGREETQYF. In nucleotides, the CDR3 is TGTGCCAGCAGCCTAACAAGCAGGGGGCGGGAAGAGACCCAGTACTTC. Combining the CDR3 with reference TRBV11-3 and TRBJ2-5 gives the whole variable domain EAGVVQSPRYKIIEKKQPVAFWCNPISGHNTLYWYLQNLGQGPELLIRYENEEAVDDSQLPKDRFSAERLKGVDSTLKIQPAELGDSAVYLCASSLTSRGREETQYFGPGTRLLVL.

The CDR3 spells CATKQGGTEAFF. The CDR3 DNA reads TGCGCCACCAAACAGGGGGGCACTGAAGCTTTCTTT. The genes are TRBV10-2 and TRBJ1-1, with 8 bases identical to TRBD1. V was clipped by 10 bases and J by 4 bases; unmatched bases: 5. This CDR3 has 12 amino acids. Germline V CDR1 and CDR2: WSHSY, SAAADI.

CDR3: CASSEARGQKKYGYTF. The DNA of the CDR3 is TGTGCCAGCAGTGAAGCGCGTGGACAAAAGAAATATGGCTACACCTTC. The rearrangement links TRBV6-1 to TRBJ1-2; possible D gene TRBD1, 5 bases. V dropped 0 bases and J dropped 5 bases, with 16 bases sitting between them. Germline V gene data show CDR1 as MNHNS and CDR2 as SASEGT. The CDR3 consists of 16 residues.

This clone has only one observation. The gene calls are TRBV24-1 and TRBJ2-5; D might be TRBD2 (5 bases). CDR3 length: 13 amino acids. V was pared by 2 bases and J by 4 bases, with 7 bases between. Germline lookup yields CDR1 KGHDR and CDR2 SFDVKD. CDR3 loop: CATSDSGRETQYF. The CDR3 DNA reads as TGTGCCACCAGTGATTCGGGGAGAGAGACCCAGTACTTC.

The chain joins TRBV3-1 (or the pseudogene TRBV3-2) to TRBJ2-1, with TRBD2 identical over 13 bases. CDR3 length equals 15 residues. CDR1 and CDR2 (germline): LGHDT, YNNKEL (reference sequence). J gave up 4 bases and V 5 bases, and 2 bases lay outside the gene matches. Here the CDR3 reads CASSALAGGYNEQFF. DNA of the CDR3: TGTGCCAGCAGCGCACTAGCGGGGGGGTACAATGAGCAGTTCTTC.

CDR3 nucleotides: TGTGCCAGCAGCCCGAACTCTCCGGGACTAGCGGGGTCCGAGCAGTACTTC. Amino acids: CASSPNSPGLAGSEQYF. The V call is TRBV7-3, the J call TRBJ2-7; 13 bases map to TRBD2. This CDR3 region has 17 residues. The V and J ends lost 5 bases and 6 bases, in that order; junction bases with no gene match: 13. Per the germline V gene, CDR1 is SGHTA and CDR2 is FQGTGA.

The rearrangement uses TRBV5-1 and TRBJ1-2; the D gene is possibly TRBD1 (5 bases). Trimming removed 2 bases at V and 8 bases at J, with 13 bases between. This CDR3 is built from 13 residues. Germline-derived CDR1 and CDR2 are SGHRS and YFSETQ. CDR3 protein: CASSFRAGGGYTF. DNA of the CDR3: TGCGCCAGCAGCTTCAGGGCTGGAGGGGGCTACACCTTC. The complete variable domain, with remaining parts taken from reference TRBV5-1 and TRBJ1-2, reads KAGVTQTPRYLIKTRGQQVTLSCSPISGHRSVSWYQQTPGQGLQFLFEYFSETQRNKGNFPGRFSGRQFSNSRSEMNVSTLELGDSALYLCASSFRAGGGYTFGSGTRLTVV.

This rearrangement joins TRBV18 to TRBJ1-6; 7 nucleotides agree with TRBD1. V shed 1 base, J shed 8 bases, and the junction held 2 bases outside the gene matches. Germline CDR1 is KGHSH and CDR2 is LQKENI. The CDR3 has 14 amino acids. CDR3: CASSPQQGYSPLHF. The CDR3 DNA is TGTGCCAGCTCACCACAACAGGGGTATTCACCCCTCCACTTT.

The chain uses TRBV18 and TRBJ1-5; TRBD1 agrees at 8 bases. Losses at the gene ends were 3 bases for V and 9 bases for J; bases not matched to a gene: 16. Germline loops: CDR1 KGHSH, CDR2 LQKENI. The CDR3 sequence is 17 residues long. The CDR3 loop reads CASSPGRGQGYLGPQHF. CDR3 coding DNA: TGTGCCAGCTCACCCGGGAGAGGACAGGGTTACTTGGGGCCCCAGCATTTT.

The chain carries TRBV14 and TRBJ2-3; TRBD1 matches 8 bases. Germline-derived CDR1 and CDR2 are SGHDN and FVKESK. J was trimmed by 5 bases and V by 4 bases; bases with no gene match: 8. The CDR3 sequence is 15 residues long. The CDR3 DNA reads TGTGCCAGCAGCCCGTGGACAGGGTTTGGAGATACGCAGTATTTT. Its translation is CASSPWTGFGDTQYF.

The chain recombines TRBV7-2 with TRBJ1-1; possibly TRBD1 for D (5 bases). Germline loops: CDR1 SGHTA, CDR2 FQGNSA. V lost 2 bases to trimming and J lost 5 bases, with 15 bases between them. This CDR3 is built from 15 residues. The CDR3: CASSLYGTGMTEAFF. The CDR3 DNA reads as TGTGCCAGCAGCTTATACGGGACTGGGATGACTGAAGCTTTCTTT. The entire variable domain, with the rest obtained from reference TRBV7-2 and TRBJ1-1, is as follows: GAGVSQSPSNKVTEKGKDVELRCDPISGHTALYWYRQSLGQGLEFLIYFQGNSAPDKSGLPSDRFSAERTGGSVSTLTIQRTQQEDSAVYLCASSLYGTGMTEAFFGQGTRLTVV.

This chain connects TRBV23-1 to TRBJ1-2, with D tentatively TRBD1 (6 bases). TRBV23-1 qualifies as an ORF whose function is uncertain. V lost 6 bases to trimming and J lost 3 bases, with 14 bases between them. The CDR3 is 14 amino acids. CDR3 bases: TGCGCCAGCAGACCGGACAGCCTCGACTATGGCTACACCTTC. This translates into CASRPDSLDYGYTF.

The rearrangement links TRBV5-1 to TRBJ2-1, with 7 bases that match TRBD1. V dropped 2 bases and J dropped 5; count of bases not matched to a gene: 4. CDR3 length: 14 amino acids. Looked up from germline, CDR1 is SGHRS and CDR2 is YFSETQ. CDR3 nucleotide sequence: TGCGCCAGCAGCTTCTCCGGGACAGACAATGAGCAGTTCTTC. Its translation is CASSFSGTDNEQFF. The variable domain in full, completed from reference TRBV5-1 and TRBJ2-1, reads KAGVTQTPRYLIKTRGQQVTLSCSPISGHRSVSWYQQTPGQGLQFLFEYFSETQRNKGNFPGRFSGRQFSNSRSEMNVSTLELGDSALYLCASSFSGTDNEQFFGPGTRLTVL.

The chain combines TRBV25-1 with TRBJ1-2; 8 bases map to TRBD1. The J segment lost 8 bases and the V segment lost 7 bases, leaving 9 bases of the junction unmatched. CDR3 length equals 13 residues. Germline CDR1 is MGHDK and CDR2 is SYGVNS. The CDR3 bases are TGTGCCAGCAAGGGACAGGCGGCTGGGGGCTACACCTTC. Its translation: CASKGQAAGGYTF.

The chain carries TRBV3-1 (or the pseudogene TRBV3-2) and TRBJ1-6, with D tentatively TRBD1 (5 bases). V lost 0 bases and J 7 bases, leaving 10 bases between the germline ends. Germline V lookup: CDR1 LGHDT, CDR2 YNNKEL (reference sequence). The CDR3 is made up of 15 amino acids. The CDR3, as DNA: TGTGCCAGCAGCCAAGATAGTAGGGGAAATTCACCCCTCCACTTT. This gives the protein CASSQDSRGNSPLHF.

Comments on this clone: This sample also contains other DNA sequences that code for the same CDR3. This sequence joins TRBV5-1 and TRBJ1-4; no clear D. V was cut by 2 bases and J by 2 bases, with 7 bases left in between. The CDR3 extends over 14 amino acids. Germline lookup yields CDR1 SGHRS and CDR2 YFSETQ. The CDR3 nucleotides read TGCGCCAGCAGCTTCCAGTCGACTAATGAAAAACTGTTTTTT. Protein sequence: CASSFQSTNEKLFF.

V and J are TRBV5-6 and TRBJ1-2; 9 positions match TRBD1. Unmatched junction bases numbered 11, after V lost 4 bases and J lost 7 bases. The CDR3 length is 15 residues. Germline lookup yields CDR1 SGHDT and CDR2 YYEEEE. The CDR3 region has the DNA TGTGCCAGCAGCCGAGGGGACAGGGAAGGAGGTGGCTACACCTTC. It specifies CASSRGDREGGGYTF.

J is TRBJ1-2 and V is TRBV28; D might be TRBD1 (6 bases). Germline CDR1 is MDHEN and CDR2 is SYDVKM. Trimming left V 8 bases short and J 5 bases short, with 18 bases between. The length of the CDR3 is 14 residues. The CDR3 DNA reads TGTGCCAGCGTCGGGGGGGCGGTTTTTTATGGCTACACCTTC. Amino acid sequence: CASVGGAVFYGYTF.

This clone was seen a handful of times. The rearrangement uses TRBV4-2 and TRBJ2-2; the match to TRBD2 covers 9 bases. The CDR3 sequence is 16 residues long. Germline CDR1 reads LGHNA; CDR2 reads YNFKEQ. Trimming removed 4 bases from V and 3 bases from J; junction bases left unmatched: 6. In DNA, the CDR3 is TGTGCCAGCAGCCGGGGTAGCGGGGGTTACACCGGGGAGCTGTTTTTT. Translating gives CASSRGSGGYTGELFF.

The gene calls are TRBV14 and TRBJ2-1; 7 bases fit TRBD1. After removal of 3 bases from V and 8 bases from J, the junction contained 10 bases not matched to a gene. The CDR3 contains 15 residues. CDR1 SGHDN and CDR2 FVKESK come from the germline V gene. The CDR3 DNA follows: TGTGCCAGCAGCCATACCCGACAGGGAGTCTATGAGCAGTTCTTC. Amino acid sequence: CASSHTRQGVYEQFF.

J is TRBJ1-4 and V is TRBV6-1, with TRBD1 matching 9 bases. V trimming: 6 bases; J trimming: 7 bases; junction bases outside the gene matches: 21. The CDR3 loop spans 19 amino acids. Germline loops: CDR1 MNHNS, CDR2 SASEGT. DNA of the CDR3: TGTGCCAGCAGAGAAATACCGGGACAGGGAACCTCCGGCGGTGAAAAACTGTTTTTT. Encoded protein: CASREIPGQGTSGGEKLFF.